Below, one T cell receptor (beta chain) is given with its context. Its antigen is still unknown. A J-beta primer mix and a sample-barcoded 5' primer were used in a second PCR of about 7 to 12 cycles. Via MiXCR, TCRdb re-called the 5' RACE reads, giving one row per CDR3 protein. The table includes under 800,000 distinct CDR3 sequences, under 25% detected once. V lost 2 bases to trimming and J lost 0 bases, with 7 bases between them. This CDR3 is 15 amino acids long. This sample stems from a study of blood T cells in healthy people across ages. Notes on the study in general: Roughly linearly, TCR beta diversity per million T cells fell as age increased. Possibly confounding the expanded clonotype changes was the fact that donor CMV status was unknown. Observed TCR beta diversity showed a strong correlation with the percentage of naive T cells as measured by flow cytometry. Diversity was higher, and naive CD4+ cells more numerous, in long-lived donors than in aged donors.

V is TRBV12-3 or TRBV12-4 and J is TRBJ1-4; D is uncertain. The clonotype comes from a man between 65 and 85 years old in good health. The sequenced sample consisted of blood. CDR3 sequence (DNA): TGTGCCAGCAGTTTATCAGGCACAACTAATGAAAAACTGTTTTTT. Encoded protein: CASSLSGTTNEKLFF.